Listed here are 25 T cell receptor beta chains from one sample, sequenced in a study of blood T cell repertoires in COVID-19. Measured with immunoSEQ multiplex PCR; TCRdb has only the in-frame clones, and not every one. This table holds just under 350,000 clones, around nine tenths found once. The sequenced material came from peripheral blood. The source is a young woman who had recovered from COVID-19.

The V gene is TRBV27, the J gene TRBJ2-1, with D unresolved. Trimming left V 4 bases short and J 4 bases short, with 11 bases between. Germline CDR1 reads MNHEY; CDR2 reads SMNVEV (reference sequence). This CDR3 has 14 amino acids. CDR3 sequence reads: CASSSPGGYNEQFF. In DNA, the CDR3 is TGTGCCAGCAGTTCCCCTGGCGGATACAATGAGCAGTTCTTC.

The DNA of the CDR3 is TGTGCCACCGGACAGGGGTGTGTAGCTTTCTTT. Encoded protein: CATGQGCVAFF. This chain connects TRBV15 to TRBJ1-1; 9 positions agree with TRBD1. The CDR3 loop spans 11 amino acids. The J segment lost 10 bases and the V segment lost 8 bases, leaving 5 bases of the junction unmatched. Germline values: CDR1 LNHNV, CDR2 YYDKDF (reference sequence). The full variable domain, in which reference TRBV15 and TRBJ1-1 provide the parts outside the CDR3, is DAMVIQNPRYQVTQFGKPVTLSCSQTLNHNVMYWYQQKSSQAPKLLFHYYDKDFNNEADTPDNFQSRRPNTSFCFLDIRSPGLGDTAMYLCATGQGCVAFFGQGTRLTVV.

The chain uses TRBV14 and TRBJ2-1; D is ambiguous. The CDR3 is made up of 13 amino acids. Germline-derived CDR1 and CDR2 are SGHDN and FVKESK. V was clipped by 4 bases and J by 4 bases, with 8 bases between them. The CDR3 protein is CASSPTRYNEQFF. The CDR3 DNA is TGTGCCAGCAGCCCCACGAGATACAATGAGCAGTTCTTC.

The rearrangement uses TRBV9 and TRBJ2-3; perhaps TRBD2 as D (6 bases). This CDR3 is 17 amino acids long. The germline gives CDR1 SGDLS, CDR2 YYNGEE. The V end was cut by 4 bases, the J end by 0 bases, with 18 bases between. The CDR3, as DNA: TGTGCCAGCAGCCCCGGAGGGTACTCCCCTAGCACAGATACGCAGTATTTT. Translated, it gives CASSPGGYSPSTDTQYF.

The chain is built from TRBV9 and TRBJ1-2; 8 nucleotides line up with TRBD1. The CDR3 is 13 residues long. Per the germline V gene, CDR1 is SGDLS and CDR2 is YYNGEE. V lost 1 base and J lost 8; bases outside the gene matches: 4. CDR3 sequence: CASSVRQGHGYTF. In nucleotides, the CDR3 is TGTGCCAGCAGCGTACGACAGGGGCACGGCTACACCTTC.

The chain uses TRBV6-6 and TRBJ2-1; the D gene is possibly TRBD2 (5 bases). From germline, CDR1 is MNHNY and CDR2 SVGAGI (reference sequence). V shed 5 bases and J shed 12 bases, with 20 bases lying between them. The CDR3 spans 14 residues. The CDR3 here is CASSPRTGPRGQFF. CDR3 sequence (DNA): TGTGCCAGCAGTCCCCGGACTGGGCCCAGAGGGCAGTTCTTC.

The chain has TRBV6-1 and TRBJ2-1; maybe TRBD1 (6 bases). V was pared by 3 bases and J by 7 bases, with 10 bases between. In germline, CDR1 is MNHNS, CDR2 SASEGT. This CDR3 region has 13 residues. As DNA, the CDR3 is TGTGCCAGCAGTGATCTAGGGACAAATGAGCAGTTCTTC. Translating it yields CASSDLGTNEQFF.

V and J are TRBV2 and TRBJ2-3, with D possibly TRBD2 on 5 matching bases. The CDR3 length is 17 residues. CDR1 is SNHLY and CDR2 is FYNNEI in the germline V gene. V shed 7 bases and J shed 0 bases, with 20 bases lying between them. The DNA of the CDR3 is TGTGCCAGCACCATAGGCCGGGGAAGCGGAAGCACAGATACGCAGTATTTT. Encoded protein: CASTIGRGSGSTDTQYF.

This clone was seen a few times. The gene calls are TRBV10-3 and TRBJ2-3; D remains ambiguous. The germline CDR1 and CDR2 sequences are ENHRY and SYGVKD. CDR3 length: 12 amino acids. Trimming took off 4 bases at V and 7 bases at J, with 9 bases between the two ends. CDR3 sequence reads: CAISGGSNTQYF. CDR3 coding DNA: TGTGCCATCAGTGGTGGCTCCAATACGCAGTATTTT.

This CDR3 is CSATGGQQFF. For the CDR3, the DNA is TGCAGTGCTACCGGGGGTCAGCAGTTCTTC. The rearrangement joins TRBV20-1 to TRBJ2-1, with D possibly TRBD2 on 6 matching bases. The CDR3 runs 10 residues. CDR1 DFQATT and CDR2 SNEGSKA come from the germline V gene (reference sequence). The V end was cut by 4 bases, the J end by 11 bases, with 9 bases between.

The CDR3 here is CASSMWRSNEDTEAFF. CDR3 DNA: TGTGCCAGTAGTATGTGGAGATCCAATGAGGACACTGAAGCTTTCTTT. The J gene is TRBJ1-1, the V gene TRBV19; D gene unclear. V lost 3 bases, J lost 3 bases, and 17 bases lay in between. Germline V gene lookup returns CDR1 LNHDA and CDR2 SQIVND (reference sequence). The CDR3 extends over 16 amino acids.

The V and J genes are TRBV12-3 or TRBV12-4 and TRBJ1-1; possible D gene TRBD1, 6 bases. The V gene lost 6 bases and the J gene lost 4 bases, with 12 bases spanning the gap. The CDR3 covers 13 residues. The CDR3 spells CASRKQGRTEAFF. The CDR3 nucleotides are TGTGCCAGCAGAAAACAGGGCCGCACTGAAGCTTTCTTT.

The chain recombines TRBV19 with TRBJ2-2, with no clear D. Trimming left V 7 bases short and J 3 bases short, with 12 bases between. The germline V gene has CDR1 LNHDA and CDR2 SQIVND (reference sequence). The CDR3 has 14 residues. CDR3 region: CASKFGGHTGELFF. As DNA, the CDR3 is TGTGCCAGTAAGTTCGGTGGGCACACCGGGGAGCTGTTTTTT.

The CDR3 spells CASRKKGDSNTEAFF. CDR3 coding DNA: TGTGCCAGCAGAAAGAAAGGGGATTCGAACACTGAAGCTTTCTTT. The V call is TRBV2, the J call TRBJ1-1; TRBD1 is a possible D gene (5 bases). This CDR3 is built from 15 residues. CDR1 is SNHLY, CDR2 FYNNEI, per germline. The V end lost 6 bases, the J end lost 1 base, and 15 bases lay between the germline ends.

This rearrangement joins TRBV5-8 to TRBJ2-2; D might be TRBD1 (5 bases). Trimming removed 9 bases from V and 7 bases from J, with 13 bases in between. This CDR3 comprises 12 residues. Germline-derived CDR1 and CDR2 are SGHTS and YDEGEE. The CDR3, as DNA: TGTGCCACTCGTGGGGCTGGCGGGGAGCTGTTTTTT. It is translated as CATRGAGGELFF.

This chain uses TRBV10-2 with TRBJ1-1; 10 nucleotides align to TRBD1. The CDR3 is made up of 16 amino acids. J gave up 0 bases and V 7 bases, and 8 bases lay outside the gene matches. The germline CDR1 and CDR2 sequences are WSHSY and SAAADI. CDR3: CASTPGQGNMNTEAFF. The CDR3 coding sequence is TGCGCCAGCACCCCGGGACAGGGGAACATGAACACTGAAGCTTTCTTT.

V gene TRBV29-1 combines with J gene TRBJ2-1; 11 bases match TRBD1. The CDR3 sequence is 14 residues long. Germline CDR1 is SQVTM and CDR2 is ANQGSEA. V trimming: 3 bases; J trimming: 9 bases; junction bases outside the gene matches: 7. The CDR3 loop is CSVDDWTGGSEQFF. The CDR3 DNA is TGCAGCGTTGACGACTGGACAGGGGGCAGTGAGCAGTTCTTC.

This sequence joins TRBV10-1 and TRBJ2-3, with D perhaps TRBD2 (6 bases). There are 15 residues in the CDR3. The V and J ends lost 7 bases and 0 bases respectively, with 14 bases between them. The germline V gene has CDR1 WNHNN and CDR2 SYGVQD (reference sequence). The CDR3 coding sequence is TGCGCCAGCATGAATAGCGGAGTTAGCACAGATACGCAGTATTTT. Its translation: CASMNSGVSTDTQYF.

The CDR3 DNA is TGTGCCAGCAATCCGGCAGGGGGCGGCGAGACCCAGTACTTC. It translates to CASNPAGGGETQYF. The chain couples TRBV6-5 to TRBJ2-5; 8 bases line up with TRBD1. J was trimmed by 5 bases and V by 7 bases; bases with no gene match: 9. CDR3 size: 14 residues. In germline, CDR1 is MNHEY, CDR2 SVGAGI.

The chain recombines TRBV6-5 with TRBJ1-3; no clear D. The V and J ends lost 7 bases and 0 bases respectively, with 10 bases between them. The germline gives CDR1 MNHEY, CDR2 SVGAGI. The CDR3 consists of 14 residues. CDR3 nucleotides: TGTGCCAGCAAGCCCATAGCCTCTGGAAACACCATATATTTT. This codes for CASKPIASGNTIYF.

This chain connects TRBV6-6 to TRBJ2-1, with 8 bases that match TRBD2. Trimming removed 5 bases from V and 2 bases from J; junction bases left unmatched: 17. Germline values: CDR1 MNHNY, CDR2 SVGAGI (reference sequence). The CDR3 totals 19 residues. In DNA form, the CDR3 reads TGTGCCAGCAGTCCCGGGGGGTGGGATAGCGGGACCCCCTACAATGAGCAGTTCTTC. It is translated as CASSPGGWDSGTPYNEQFF.

V is TRBV21-1 and J is TRBJ2-7; TRBD2 reflects the table's D call only, with no check against the DNA. TRBV21-1 is a known pseudogene. The CDR3 spans 17 residues. The CDR3 DNA sequence: TGTGCCAGCAGCAAAAGGGGGACTAGCGGGAGGGCCATCGAGCAGTACGTC. It specifies CASSKRGTSGRAIEQYV.

This clone has ten or more counts. The chain combines TRBV7-8 with TRBJ2-1; 10 bases map to TRBD2. Trimming at V came to 1 base and at J to 4 bases, leaving 16 bases not matched to a gene. Germline CDR1 reads SGHVS; CDR2 reads FQNEAQ. This CDR3 has 20 residues. CDR3 DNA: TGTGCCAGCAGCTTAGGGGCTAACCTAGCGGGAGTTCCCCCATACAATGAGCAGTTCTTC. Translated, it gives CASSLGANLAGVPPYNEQFF. Full variable domain (rest looked up from reference TRBV7-8 and TRBJ2-1): GAGVSQSPRYKVAKRGQDVALRCDPISGHVSLFWYQQALGQGPEFLTYFQNEAQLDKSGLPSDRFFAERPEGSVSTLKIQRTQQEDSAVYLCASSLGANLAGVPPYNEQFFGPGTRLTVL.

This chain uses TRBV10-2 with TRBJ2-5; 8 bases match TRBD2. The CDR3 loop spans 18 amino acids. Trimming at V came to 3 bases and at J to 4 bases, leaving 16 bases not matched to a gene. Per germline, CDR1 WSHSY and CDR2 SAAADI. CDR3 protein: CASSDFQWVAGLPETQYF. Written as DNA, the CDR3 is TGCGCCAGCAGTGATTTTCAGTGGGTAGCGGGACTTCCAGAGACCCAGTACTTC.

This rearrangement joins TRBV7-8 to TRBJ1-3; 8 nucleotides line up with TRBD1. In germline, CDR1 is SGHVS, CDR2 FQNEAQ. CDR3 length equals 16 residues. With V trimmed by 1 base and J by 4 bases, 6 bases remained unmatched. CDR3 residues: CASSLGTGSLGNTIYF. CDR3 bases: TGTGCCAGCAGCTTAGGGACAGGGTCTCTGGGAAACACCATATATTTT. Together with reference TRBV7-8 and TRBJ1-3, the CDR3 gives the full variable domain: GAGVSQSPRYKVAKRGQDVALRCDPISGHVSLFWYQQALGQGPEFLTYFQNEAQLDKSGLPSDRFFAERPEGSVSTLKIQRTQQEDSAVYLCASSLGTGSLGNTIYFGEGSWLTVV.